This record covers a single TCR beta chain. The sample is drawn from a study of brain T cells in children with intractable seizures. Sequenced by immunoSEQ multiplex PCR; TCRdb stores in-frame clones only, minus some. The sample includes about 340,000 clones, about 93% of them seen just once. The time point: blood from clinic visit 5 months post-surgery; TSC patient then seizure free. Surgery cases with the highest brain T cell transcript signatures were chosen for sequencing. V was shortened by 5 bases and J by 3 bases, with 5 bases between the two germline ends. The germline V gene has CDR1 KGHDR and CDR2 SFDVKD. The CDR3 covers 12 residues.

Sample: peripheral blood, taken 5 to 6 months after surgery. J is TRBJ2-3 and V is TRBV24-1; D gene ambiguous. The sequence came from a boy younger than two with tuberous sclerosis and intractable seizures. CDR3 nucleotides: TGTGCCACCAGTGCCGGGACAGATACGCAGTATTTT. Residues: CATSAGTDTQYF.